This T cell receptor beta chain was found in a study of blood T cell repertoires in COVID-19. Whole-study context: COVID-19 samples from acute and convalescent phases originated in the United States, Italy and Spain. In each case, the material was cDNA or gDNA derived from T cells, B-cell-depleted T cells, or PBMCs.

Source study methods: The authors estimated nucleated cell counts from reference gene primer amplification. TCRdb keeps only in-frame clones here, not all; method: immunoSEQ multiplex PCR. V and J calls and clone size are given by that table; D and trimming were obtained from the DNA. The table shows fewer than 350,000 clones, with about 93% occurring only once. During active infection, Seattle patients enrolled and were then monitored through disease. The CDR3 is made up of 17 amino acids. The V and J ends lost 1 base and 5 bases, in that order; junction bases with no gene match: 7. CDR1 is LNHDA and CDR2 is SQIVND in the germline V gene (reference sequence).

The specimen sequenced was peripheral blood. The TCR comes from a woman in her 30s with COVID-19, enrolled during active disease. The chain has TRBV19 and TRBJ2-2; 10 bases match TRBD1. CDR3 in amino acids: CASSIAGTGVGTGELFF. CDR3 DNA sequence: TGTGCCAGTAGTATAGCGGGGACAGGGGTTGGTACCGGGGAGCTGTTTTTT.